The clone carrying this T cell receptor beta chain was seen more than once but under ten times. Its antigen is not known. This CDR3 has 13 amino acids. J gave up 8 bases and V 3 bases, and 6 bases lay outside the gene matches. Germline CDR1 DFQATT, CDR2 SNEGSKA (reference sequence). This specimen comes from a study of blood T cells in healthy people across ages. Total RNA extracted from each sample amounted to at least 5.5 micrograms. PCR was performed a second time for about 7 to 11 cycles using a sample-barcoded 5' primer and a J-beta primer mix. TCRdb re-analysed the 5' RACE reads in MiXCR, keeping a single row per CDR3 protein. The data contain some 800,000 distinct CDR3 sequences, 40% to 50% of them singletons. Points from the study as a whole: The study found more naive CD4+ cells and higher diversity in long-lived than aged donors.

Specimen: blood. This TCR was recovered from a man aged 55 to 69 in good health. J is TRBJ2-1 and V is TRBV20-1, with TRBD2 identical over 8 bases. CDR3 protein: CSASGGAFDEQFF. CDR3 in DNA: TGCAGTGCTAGCGGGGGGGCTTTCGATGAGCAGTTCTTC.